This T cell receptor beta chain was captured by sequencing in a study of beta chain features in type 1 diabetes. The entirety of the isolated RNA underwent reverse transcription, so expressed TCRB transcripts were sequenced. The method was immunoSEQ multiplex PCR; TCRdb's version includes in-frame clones alone and lacks a portion of them. Of 680,000 or so clones in the sample, 15% to 19% are singletons; the top ten hold about 0.086%. Germline V gives CDR1 LGHNA, CDR2 YNFKEQ. The ends were cut back, 2 bases at V and 1 base at J, with 8 bases in the middle. The CDR3 length is 14 residues. V usage is TRBV4-2 and J usage is TRBJ2-5; perhaps TRBD2 as D (6 bases). This clonotype was sampled from a man younger than 35 in good health. Sample: naive CD4+ T cells from blood. Here the CDR3 DNA reads TGTGCCAGCAGCCAAACTAGCCCCCAAGAGACCCAGTACTTC. Protein product: CASSQTSPQETQYF.